The source of this TCR beta chain is a study of T cell changes during pregnancy in multiple sclerosis. This CDR3 spans 20 amino acids. Trimming left V 2 bases short and J 5 bases short, with 25 bases between. TCRdb's table, derived via immunoSEQ multiplex PCR, lists solely in-frame clones and lacks some. The sample holds around 56,000 clones, 92% seen once. The receptor comes from a female donor in good health, enrolled as a control in a pregnancy study. The sample in question was peripheral blood, obtained in the third trimester of pregnancy. The chain carries TRBV23-1 and TRBJ1-6, with D perhaps TRBD1 (6 bases). TRBV23-1 is placed among ORFs of uncertain function. The DNA for the CDR3 is TGCGCCAGCAGTCAAATAAGGGGGGGCACACACACCGATAATAATTCACCCCTCCACTTT. Residues: CASSQIRGGTHTDNNSPLHF.